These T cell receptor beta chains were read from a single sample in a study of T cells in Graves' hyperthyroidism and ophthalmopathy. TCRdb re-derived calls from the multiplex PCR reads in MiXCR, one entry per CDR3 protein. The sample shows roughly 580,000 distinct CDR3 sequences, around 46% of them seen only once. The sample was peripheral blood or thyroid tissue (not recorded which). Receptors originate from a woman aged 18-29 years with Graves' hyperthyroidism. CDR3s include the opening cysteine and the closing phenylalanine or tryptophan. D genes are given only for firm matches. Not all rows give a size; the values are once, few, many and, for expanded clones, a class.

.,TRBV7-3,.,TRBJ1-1,TGTGCCAGCAGCACAGGGTTGGACACTGGAGCTTTCTTT,CASSTGLDTGAFF
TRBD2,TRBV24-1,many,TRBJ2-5,TGTGCCACCAGTGATTTAAAGGGAGGGGTGGTAGAGACCCAGTACTTC,CATSDLKGGVVETQYF
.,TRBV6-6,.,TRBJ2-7,TGTGCCAGCAGTAGGGTTTCCAGCTCCTACGAGCAGTACTTC,CASSRVSSSYEQYF
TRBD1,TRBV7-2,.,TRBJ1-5,TGTGCCAGCAGGTCCGAAGACGCAAACAGGGGATGGTTGGGCGATCAGCCCCAGCATTTT,CASRSEDANRGWLGDQPQHF
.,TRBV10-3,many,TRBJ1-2,TGTGCCATCAGTGGGGACGTCCCGGACTATGGCTACACCTTC,CAISGDVPDYGYTF
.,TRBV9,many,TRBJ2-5,TGTGCCAGCAGCCAAGGCGGGATAGAGACCCAGTACTTC,CASSQGGIETQYF
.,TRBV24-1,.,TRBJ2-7,TGTGCCACCAGCACCGAGGACACAAGCTACGAGCAGTACTTC,CATSTEDTSYEQYF
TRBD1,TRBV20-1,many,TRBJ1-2,TGCAGTGCCACGCGACAGGGGGATAACTATGGCTACACCTTC,CSATRQGDNYGYTF
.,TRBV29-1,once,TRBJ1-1,TGCAGCGGTGACAGTCCCACTGAAGCTTTCTTT,CSGDSPTEAFF
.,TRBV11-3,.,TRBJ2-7,TGTGCCAGCAGCTTGGGCAACTCCTACGAGCAGTACTTC,CASSLGNSYEQYF
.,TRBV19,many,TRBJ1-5,TGTGCCAGTGTACAGGGCAAGCAGCCCCAGCATTTT,CASVQGKQPQHF
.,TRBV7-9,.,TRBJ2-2,TGTGCCAGCAGCTTAGATGTCGGAGCCGGGGAGCTGTTTTTT,CASSLDVGAGELFF
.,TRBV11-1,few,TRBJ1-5,TGTGCCAGCAGCCAAGGACACTTCAATCAGCCCCAGCATTTT,CASSQGHFNQPQHF
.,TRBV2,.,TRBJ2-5,TGTGCCAGCGCTCCGACTCGAGGCCGCATCCAAGAGACCCAGTACTTC,CASAPTRGRIQETQYF
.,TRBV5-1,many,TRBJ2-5,TGTGCCAGTAGTCTCGGACTCGAGACCCAGTACTTC,CASSLGLETQYF
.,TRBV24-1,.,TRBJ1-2,TGTGCCACCCCTCCTTGGGGGGACTATGGCTACACCTTC,CATPPWGDYGYTF